The clone carrying this T cell receptor beta chain appeared a few times. Its specificity is not known. This entry is derived from a study of T cells in Graves' hyperthyroidism and ophthalmopathy. Graves' hyperthyroidism is called stable when ophthalmopathy does not progress within 18 months. Hyperthyroidism was newly diagnosed in patients aged 18 to 65 (duration under 2 months). Study conclusions and caveats: From stable hyperthyroidism, ophthalmopathy was separated by a 13 V-J model. Most thyroid clonotypes expanded above 0.001 appeared in blood too.

The source material, RNA transcripts, was used to amplify TCR beta CDR3 regions. The TCR CDR3 was amplified in a first-round RT-PCR using the HTBI primer set. TCRdb itself ran the multiplex PCR reads through MiXCR, one entry per CDR3 protein. The table lists under 250,000 distinct CDR3 sequences, roughly a sixth of them singletons. The material sequenced was blood. This TCR was sampled from a woman between 45 and 60 years old with Graves' hyperthyroidism.

The CDR3 nucleotides read TGCAGCGTTGCTGACAGCTCTGGAAACACCATATATTTT. It is translated as CSVADSSGNTIYF. The chain recombines TRBV29-1 with TRBJ1-3; D perhaps matches TRBD1 (5 bases). Germline CDR1 reads SQVTM; CDR2 reads ANQGSEA. V lost 4 bases to trimming and J lost 0 bases, with 7 bases between them. This CDR3 spans 13 amino acids.